These 14 T cell receptor beta chains were all obtained from the same sample, sequenced in a study of T cell repertoires in cytomegalovirus infection. Their recognized antigens are unknown. TCRdb recomputed calls from the reads with MiXCR, one row per CDR3 protein. The sample lists 700,000 to 900,000 distinct CDR3 sequences; 25% to 30% were seen once. Sequenced here: cultured CD8+ T cells from PBMCs, sampled from culture after CMV antigen stimulation. These receptors were obtained from a human donor in good health (CMV status not recorded). Some clones in this sample may be carry-over from other donors' samples.

This chain links TRBV4-1 with TRBJ2-7, with D possibly TRBD2 on 6 matching bases. From germline, CDR1 is MGHRA and CDR2 YSYEKL. The CDR3 extends over 14 amino acids. V was pared by 4 bases and J by 3 bases, with 13 bases between. The CDR3 sequence is CASSPVGGIYEQYF. As DNA, the CDR3 is TGCGCCAGCAGCCCAGTCGGAGGGATCTACGAGCAGTACTTC.

The chain employs TRBV6-5 and TRBJ1-2, with 8 bases matching TRBD1. This CDR3 comprises 16 residues. Trimming cost V 6 bases and J 3 bases; bases outside gene matches: 12. The germline V gene has CDR1 MNHEY and CDR2 SVGAGI. The CDR3: CASRHLPIQGDYGYTF. The CDR3 DNA reads as TGTGCCAGCAGACACCTCCCCATACAGGGGGACTATGGCTACACCTTC.

The CDR3 nucleotides read TGTGCCATCGGCAGACGGATTAGCACAGATACGCAGTATTTT. Its translation is CAIGRRISTDTQYF. V usage is TRBV27 and J usage is TRBJ2-3; D is unclear. The germline V gene has CDR1 MNHEY and CDR2 SMNVEV (reference sequence). CDR3 size: 14 residues. V was cut by 10 bases and J by 0 bases, with 14 bases left in between.

The chain couples TRBV6-2 or TRBV6-3 to TRBJ2-1; possible D gene TRBD1, 6 bases. Germline CDR1 is MNHEY and CDR2 is SVGEGT. The CDR3 covers 13 residues. Between the trimmed V and J ends, which lost 5 bases and 8 bases, there was a span of 13 bases. CDR3 coding DNA: TGTGCCAGCAGTGAAGACAAGGGGGATGAGCAGTTCTTC. It codes for CASSEDKGDEQFF.

This chain joins TRBV7-6 and TRBJ2-1, with D perhaps being TRBD1 or TRBD2 (5 bases each). Between the trimmed V and J ends, which lost 3 bases and 0 bases, there was a span of 15 bases. Germline CDR1 reads SGHVS; CDR2 reads FNYEAQ. The CDR3 spans 17 residues. The CDR3 DNA reads as TGTGCCAGCAGCTTGACCGGGACCCCGAGCTCCTACAATGAGCAGTTCTTC. It codes for CASSLTGTPSSYNEQFF.

This clonotype was seen more than once but under ten times. The J gene is TRBJ1-1, the V gene TRBV29-1; 8 bases fit TRBD1. J lost 1 base, V lost 1 base, and 2 bases had no gene match. In germline, CDR1 is SQVTM, CDR2 ANQGSEA. This CDR3 region has 14 residues. CDR3 in amino acids: CSVEGDRKNTEAFF. The CDR3 nucleotides read TGCAGCGTTGAAGGGGACAGGAAGAACACTGAAGCTTTCTTT. Filled out from reference TRBV29-1 and TRBJ1-1, the complete variable domain reads SAVISQKPSRDICQRGTSLTIQCQVDSQVTMMFWYRQQPGQSLTLIATANQGSEATYESGFVIDKFPISRPNLTFSTLTVSNMSPEDSSIYLCSVEGDRKNTEAFFGQGTRLTVV.

This clonotype was detected a few times. The V call is TRBV6-2 or TRBV6-3, the J call TRBJ2-5; 9 nucleotides match TRBD2. The CDR3 has 14 amino acids. Trimming took 2 bases from V and 5 from J; bases not matched to a gene: 3. The V gene's germline CDR1 is MNHEY and CDR2 SVGEGT. The CDR3 sequence: CASSYQRGEETQYF. The CDR3 coding sequence is TGTGCCAGCAGTTACCAGCGGGGGGAGGAGACCCAGTACTTC.

The chain employs TRBV12-3 or TRBV12-4 and TRBJ1-2; 10 bases agree with TRBD1. The J segment lost 4 bases and the V segment lost 3 bases, leaving 20 bases of the junction unmatched. There are 20 residues in the CDR3. CDR3 DNA sequence: TGTGCCAGCAGTTTTCTGTGGACAGGGGGAAACGAGATCCACACCTATGGCTACACCTTC. As protein: CASSFLWTGGNEIHTYGYTF.

This clonotype appeared a few times. J is TRBJ1-6 and V is TRBV14; D remains unclear. V shed 4 bases and J shed 7 bases, with 5 bases lying between them. Germline V gene data show CDR1 as SGHDN and CDR2 as FVKESK. The CDR3 covers 12 residues. The CDR3 loop reads CASSRRNSPLHF. CDR3 nucleotide sequence: TGTGCCAGCAGCCGCCGGAATTCACCCCTCCACTTT.

This rearrangement joins TRBV9 to TRBJ1-4, with 7 bases aligning to TRBD1. The CDR3 runs to 16 residues. Germline V gives CDR1 SGDLS, CDR2 YYNGEE. V trimming: 4 bases; J trimming: 0 bases; junction bases outside the gene matches: 6. CDR3 loop: CASSFTGAATNEKLFF. CDR3 nucleotide sequence: TGTGCCAGCAGCTTCACAGGGGCGGCAACTAATGAAAAACTGTTTTTT.

Note on this clonotype: The junction does not match germline at one end; this may be a read error. The CDR3 region has the DNA TGTGTCAGCACCGGAAGGGGACAGCTTATCGACGAGCAGTACTTC. The encoded protein is CVSTGRGQLIDEQYF. The chain has TRBV2 and TRBJ2-7; 7 positions agree with TRBD1. This CDR3 spans 15 amino acids. Germline V gene lookup returns CDR1 SNHLY and CDR2 FYNNEI.

The sample holds many counts of this clonotype. The V and J genes are TRBV7-3 and TRBJ2-1; D gene ambiguous. Between the trimmed V and J ends, which lost 2 bases and 8 bases, there was a span of 7 bases. Looked up from germline, CDR1 is SGHTA and CDR2 is FQGTGA. This CDR3 region has 12 residues. CDR3 protein: CASSLSVYEQFF. The CDR3 DNA reads TGTGCCAGCAGCTTATCCGTGTATGAGCAGTTCTTC.

This clonotype was counted a few times. The chain combines TRBV10-3 with TRBJ2-3, with TRBD1 identical over 8 bases. Germline-derived CDR1 and CDR2 are ENHRY and SYGVKD. The V segment lost 7 bases and the J segment 6 bases; nucleotides outside the gene matches: 9. This CDR3 has 14 amino acids. The CDR3 region has the DNA TGTGCCATCAAGGGACAGGTATTATTGGATACGCAGTATTTT. Translation: CAIKGQVLLDTQYF.

This clonotype occurred a few times. The chain links TRBV12-5 to TRBJ1-2; tentatively, D is TRBD1 (5 bases). Germline CDR1 LGHNT, CDR2 FRNRAP. V gave up 2 bases and J gave up 4 bases, with 8 bases separating them. This CDR3 has 13 amino acids. CDR3 loop: CASGLNRFYGYTF. CDR3 coding DNA: TGTGCTAGTGGTTTGAACAGGTTCTATGGCTACACCTTC.